These 22 T cell receptor beta chains share one sample of origin, sequenced in a study of cytomegalovirus exposure and HLA in healthy donors. Primers for the PCR totalled 60 Vbeta and 13 Jbeta. The assay was immunoSEQ multiplex PCR, and TCRdb's table has in-frame clones only and misses some. Of 85,000 to 130,000 clones in the sample, roughly 83% were seen once. The sequencing input was PBMCs. These receptors were obtained from a female donor in good health and CMV-seropositive.

This chain links TRBV5-1 with TRBJ2-3; 8 nucleotides line up with TRBD1. The germline gives CDR1 SGHRS, CDR2 YFSETQ. This CDR3 spans 15 amino acids. Trimming removed 0 bases from V and 2 bases from J; junction bases left unmatched: 2. The CDR3 protein is CASSLGQGYTDTQYF. CDR3 in DNA: TGCGCCAGCAGCTTGGGACAGGGGTACACAGATACGCAGTATTTT.

The V and J genes are TRBV4-1 and TRBJ1-6; D is unclear. Trimming pared 6 bases from V and 5 bases from J, leaving 14 bases between. The germline CDR1 and CDR2 sequences are MGHRA and YSYEKL. This CDR3 comprises 15 residues. CDR3 loop: CASSGWASDNSPLHF. For the CDR3, the DNA is TGCGCCAGCAGTGGATGGGCATCGGATAATTCACCCCTCCACTTT.

This rearrangement joins TRBV11-2 to TRBJ1-2; 9 nucleotides match TRBD1. CDR3 length: 18 amino acids. Trimming took 0 bases from V and 1 from J; bases not matched to a gene: 9. Germline CDR1 is SGHAT and CDR2 is FQNNGV. DNA for the CDR3: TGTGCCAGCAGCTTAGAACAGGGACAGGGAGGGATTAACTATGGCTACACCTTC. This translates into CASSLEQGQGGINYGYTF. Based on the CDR3 plus reference TRBV11-2 and TRBJ1-2, the full variable domain is EAGVAQSPRYKIIEKRQSVAFWCNPISGHATLYWYQQILGQGPKLLIQFQNNGVVDDSQLPKDRFSAERLKGVDSTLKIQPAKLEDSAVYLCASSLEQGQGGINYGYTFGSGTRLTVV.

This clone has only a few counts. The rearrangement uses TRBV9 and TRBJ1-2; D call uncertain. The CDR3 spans 15 residues. CDR1 and CDR2 from the germline V gene are SGDLS and YYNGEE. Trimming removed 0 bases at V and 2 bases at J, with 11 bases between. The CDR3 bases are TGTGCCAGCAGCGTAGTTCCGGGGAAGAACTATGGCTACACCTTC. This gives the protein CASSVVPGKNYGYTF.

This chain joins TRBV27 and TRBJ2-7; perhaps TRBD2 as D (5 bases). Trimming removed 3 bases at V and 6 bases at J, with 15 bases between. CDR1 MNHEY and CDR2 SMNVEV come from the germline V gene (reference sequence). This CDR3 spans 14 amino acids. CDR3 in DNA: TGTGCCAGCAGTTTCGGCCTGGACTGGGGCGAGCAGTACTTC. It codes for CASSFGLDWGEQYF.

The chain recombines TRBV5-6 with TRBJ2-7, with TRBD2 matching 15 bases. The CDR3 has 15 residues. Trimming removed 4 bases from V and 4 bases from J; junction bases left unmatched: 3. Germline CDR1 reads SGHDT; CDR2 reads YYEEEE. The DNA of the CDR3 is TGTGCCAGCAGCCATGGGACTAGCGGGAGGTACGAGCAGTACTTC. This encodes CASSHGTSGRYEQYF.

The chain joins TRBV19 to TRBJ2-1, with D possibly matching TRBD2 (6 bases). This CDR3 is 17 amino acids long. V shed 7 bases and J shed 3 bases, with 22 bases lying between them. Germline V gene data show CDR1 as LNHDA and CDR2 as SQIVND (reference sequence). The CDR3 region has the DNA TGTGCCAGTACCCCGATTTACGGGGGTGGATTCTACAATGAGCAGTTCTTC. It specifies CASTPIYGGGFYNEQFF.

This clone has more than one count but fewer than ten. This chain uses TRBV2 with TRBJ1-5, with TRBD1 identical over 7 bases. V trimming: 7 bases; J trimming: 2 bases; junction bases outside the gene matches: 5. The CDR3 spans 14 residues. Per germline, CDR1 SNHLY and CDR2 FYNNEI. The CDR3 nucleotides read TGTGCCAGCACCGACAGGGAACGCAATCAGCCCCAGCATTTT. Its protein is CASTDRERNQPQHF.

The rearrangement uses TRBV6-5 and TRBJ1-2; 9 nucleotides agree with TRBD1. This CDR3 region has 14 residues. Trimming removed 2 bases from V and 4 bases from J; junction bases left unmatched: 2. The germline CDR1 and CDR2 sequences are MNHEY and SVGAGI. CDR3 region: CASSYMTGGYGYTF. As DNA, the CDR3 is TGTGCCAGCAGTTACATGACAGGGGGCTATGGCTACACCTTC.

This chain joins TRBV5-1 and TRBJ2-7; 10 bases agree with TRBD2. The CDR3 covers 15 residues. CDR1 and CDR2 (germline): SGHRS, YFSETQ. V lost 1 base, J lost 3 bases, and 4 bases stayed unmatched. CDR3 residues: CASSLYSSGSYEQYF. CDR3 nucleotides: TGCGCCAGCAGCTTGTATTCTAGCGGGAGCTACGAGCAGTACTTC.

The V and J genes are TRBV19 and TRBJ1-2; 10 positions agree with TRBD1. The germline CDR1 and CDR2 sequences are LNHDA and SQIVND (reference sequence). This CDR3 has 15 amino acids. V was clipped by 6 bases and J by 5 bases; unmatched bases: 9. The DNA for the CDR3 is TGTGCCAGTAGGGAACAAGGGACAGGGGAGTATGGCTACACCTTC. Translated: CASREQGTGEYGYTF.

V gene TRBV5-1 combines with J gene TRBJ2-5; TRBD2 is a possible D gene (5 bases). The germline gives CDR1 SGHRS, CDR2 YFSETQ. CDR3 length equals 13 residues. Trimming stripped 5 bases from V and 1 base from J, with 9 bases between. The CDR3 DNA is TGCGCCAGCAGGCGGGCGGTCCAAGAGACCCAGTACTTC. This sequence encodes CASRRAVQETQYF.

The rearrangement joins TRBV5-5 to TRBJ1-1, with 9 nucleotides matching TRBD1. Germline CDR1 is SGHKS and CDR2 is YYEKEE (reference sequence). The length of the CDR3 is 14 residues. Trimming cost V 0 bases and J 5 bases; bases outside gene matches: 2. CDR3 region: CASSLDRGLTEAFF. The DNA for the CDR3 is TGTGCCAGCAGCTTGGACAGGGGGCTTACTGAAGCTTTCTTT.

The V and J genes are TRBV5-8 and TRBJ2-4; 11 bases line up with TRBD2. J gave up 5 bases and V 4 bases, and 14 bases lay outside the gene matches. The CDR3 is 18 amino acids. Germline CDR1 SGHTS, CDR2 YDEGEE. CDR3 protein: CASSEAGLAGGRENIQYF. The CDR3 DNA is TGTGCCAGCAGCGAGGCCGGGCTAGCGGGAGGAAGGGAAAACATTCAGTACTTC.

The V and J genes are TRBV30 and TRBJ2-7, with D maybe TRBD2 (6 bases). The CDR3 has 12 amino acids. CDR1 and CDR2 from the germline V gene are GTSNPN and SVGIG (reference sequence). V was pared by 4 bases and J by 6 bases, with 13 bases between. The CDR3 is CAWTPGGFEQYF. The CDR3 DNA sequence: TGTGCCTGGACTCCCGGAGGGTTCGAGCAGTACTTC.

The table lists this clone with a count of one. This rearrangement joins TRBV5-1 to TRBJ2-5; TRBD2 matches 11 bases. Trimming took 3 bases from V and 5 from J; bases not matched to a gene: 9. The CDR3 totals 16 residues. Germline V lookup: CDR1 SGHRS, CDR2 YFSETQ. The CDR3, as DNA: TGCGCCAGCAGCTACCGACTAGCGGGGCCGGGGGAGACCCAGTACTTC. It translates to CASSYRLAGPGETQYF.

CDR3 residues: CASTSREGYEQYF. The DNA for the CDR3 is TGTGCCAGCACGTCGCGGGAGGGCTACGAGCAGTACTTC. This sequence joins TRBV6-6 and TRBJ2-5, with 9 positions matching TRBD2. Matching the DNA end better, TRBJ2-7 makes the J call doubtful. Germline CDR1 MNHNY, CDR2 SVGAGI (reference sequence). The CDR3 extends over 13 amino acids.

CDR3 sequence reads: CASSDNRASHEQFF. CDR3 in DNA: TGTGCCAGCTCAGATAACAGGGCCTCCCATGAGCAGTTCTTC. J is TRBJ2-1 and V is TRBV18; TRBD1 might be the D (6 bases). The germline V gene has CDR1 KGHSH and CDR2 LQKENI. The CDR3 loop spans 14 amino acids. Between the trimmed V and J ends, which lost 5 bases and 8 bases, there was a span of 16 bases.

The V gene is TRBV7-2, the J gene TRBJ1-4; 7 positions agree with TRBD1. CDR3 length: 13 amino acids. Germline V gene lookup returns CDR1 SGHTA and CDR2 FQGNSA. J lost 6 bases, V lost 6 bases, and 4 bases had no gene match. The CDR3 reads CASRTGRHEKLFF. For the CDR3, the DNA is TGTGCCAGCAGGACAGGGAGACATGAAAAACTGTTTTTT.

This sequence joins TRBV6-5 and TRBJ1-4, with D unclear. The germline V and J ends were trimmed by 11 bases and 2 bases, with 12 bases remaining between them. Germline V gene data show CDR1 as MNHEY and CDR2 as SVGAGI. The CDR3 is 13 residues long. The CDR3 protein is CAGSDTTNEKLFF. CDR3 sequence (DNA): TGTGCCGGATCCGACACGACTAATGAAAAACTGTTTTTT.

The V call is TRBV27, the J call TRBJ1-6, with 10 bases lining up with TRBD1. The CDR3 totals 17 residues. The ends lost 5 bases at V and 5 bases at J; junction bases unmatched: 9. In germline, CDR1 is MNHEY, CDR2 SMNVEV (reference sequence). CDR3 protein: CASSLRPDRGNNSPLHF. CDR3 nucleotide sequence: TGTGCCAGCAGTCTCCGTCCGGACAGGGGGAATAATTCACCCCTCCACTTT.

The rearrangement joins TRBV7-9 to TRBJ2-7; TRBD1 matches at 7 bases. This CDR3 has 14 residues. J was trimmed by 3 bases and V by 5 bases; bases with no gene match: 7. Per germline, CDR1 SEHNR and CDR2 FQNEAQ (reference sequence). CDR3 DNA: TGTGCCAGCAGCCATATAAGACAGGGCTACGAGCAGTACTTC. Protein: CASSHIRQGYEQYF.